In this sample, the clone carrying this T cell receptor (beta chain) turned up many times. The sample comes from a study of naive and memory T cell subsets. The beta constant-region primer was an equimolar mix of two oligonucleotides covering TRBC1 and TRBC2. TCRdb re-called the UMI-ligation and nested PCR reads with MiXCR, one entry per CDR3 protein. The profile shows 89,000 or so distinct CDR3 sequences, roughly 13% of them singletons. Sample: central memory CD4+ T cells from blood. The source of this sequence is a human donor in good health.

The CDR3 nucleotides read TGTGCCAGCAGCTTGGGTTTCAACACCGGGGAGCTGTTTTTT. Translated, it gives CASSLGFNTGELFF. V gene TRBV7-9 combines with J gene TRBJ2-2; D call uncertain. V shed 3 bases and J shed 2 bases, with 7 bases lying between them. CDR3 length: 14 amino acids. Per germline, CDR1 SEHNR and CDR2 FQNEAQ (reference sequence).